This T cell receptor (beta chain) was captured by sequencing in a study of molecular identifiers for immune sequencing clone quantification. This clonotype was seen many times. Trimming cost V 5 bases and J 5 bases; bases outside gene matches: 6. This CDR3 is 15 amino acids long. Germline CDR1 ENHRY, CDR2 SYGVKD. TCR libraries were built in bulk with a published protocol and specific TCR primers. TCRdb passed the PCR reads through MiXCR, listing each CDR3 protein once. The sample consists of about 640,000 distinct CDR3 sequences, 15% to 20% of them appearing once. Libraries used roughly 19,000 to 1,100,000 sorted naive CD8 T cells and 10%, 30% or 50% RNA input.

This clonotype was sampled from a human donor in good health. Some libraries in this study had Jurkat cell RNA spiked in. V is TRBV10-3 and J is TRBJ2-5, with 12 bases aligning to TRBD2. What was sequenced was naive CD8+ T cells from blood, with Jurkat cell RNA spiked in. This sample's subset: FACS-sorted CD8+CD4-CCR7+CD45RA+ naive T cells. CDR3 DNA: TGTGCCATCAGTCGGACTAGCGGGGTTCTTGAGACCCAGTACTTC. Encoded protein: CAISRTSGVLETQYF.